Given below is one T cell receptor beta chain in context. Antigen unknown. The record originates from a study of blood T cells in healthy people across ages. Study-wide results and caveats: It was not known whether donors were CMV positive (a possible confounder of expanded clonotype changes).

For the second PCR, which ran for about 6 to 11 cycles, a sample-barcoded 5' primer and a J-beta primer mix were used. Every single cDNA molecule received a tag from a template-switch adaptor with 12 random nucleotides. TCRdb recomputed calls from the 5' RACE reads with MiXCR, one row per CDR3 protein. The profile shows hundreds of thousands of distinct CDR3 sequences, 56% of them singletons. Peripheral blood was drawn, about 10 milliliters per donor. Germline CDR1 reads SGHNT; CDR2 reads YENEEA. This CDR3 has 16 amino acids. V and J are TRBV11-3 and TRBJ2-4; tentatively, D is TRBD1 or TRBD2 (5 bases each). TRBJ2-5 matches the DNA end more closely, so the J call is doubtful. This sequence originates from a man between 35 and 55 years old in good health. The material sequenced was blood. The CDR3 is CASSERDQFRQETQYF. The CDR3 DNA is TGTGCCAGCAGCGAAAGGGACCAGTTTAGGCAAGAGACCCAGTACTTC.